This TCR beta chain came from a study of cytomegalovirus exposure and HLA in healthy donors. Study overall: Falling in the Caucasian-associated ancestry cluster were about 83% of under 500 genotyped donors.

Of note for this clone: The antigen is unknown.

Primers included in the PCR were 60 Vbeta and 13 Jbeta primers. The method was immunoSEQ multiplex PCR; TCRdb's version includes in-frame clones alone and lacks a portion of them. The sample holds about 100,000 clones, 65% to 75% seen once. Study results and caveats: Sequencing artifact likely explains a cluster of highly shared sequence variants.

V lost 1 base and J 5 bases, leaving 9 bases between the germline ends. The CDR3 sequence is 13 residues long. Germline V CDR1 and CDR2: SGHRS, YFSETQ. The chain is built from TRBV5-1 and TRBJ1-1; D is perhaps TRBD1 (5 bases). The sample comprised PBMCs. This clonotype was obtained from a woman in her thirties or forties in good health and CMV-seronegative. DNA of the CDR3: TGCGCCAGCAGCTTGTTGGAGGGGACTGAAGCTTTCTTT. Amino acid sequence: CASSLLEGTEAFF.